This T cell receptor beta chain originates from a study of Ad26.COV2.S vaccination and SARS-CoV-2 variants. As for the study in general: Intramuscularly, Ad26.COV2.S was given either once or twice, 56 days apart.

Sequenced by immunoSEQ multiplex PCR; TCRdb stores in-frame clones only, minus some. The sample consists of about 350,000 clones, approximately 84% of them appearing once. The germline gives CDR1 KGHSH, CDR2 LQKENI. This CDR3 spans 15 amino acids. Trimming shortened V by 4 bases and J by 0 bases, and 10 bases separated the two germline ends. Treatment of the sample: some 19 received Ad26.COV2.S at low or high dose, single or two shots; about 5 received placebo; per-sample allocation not given. Day 63 after the first injection of vaccine or placebo was the sampling time. The source material was peripheral blood, sampled in a trial of Ad26.COV2.S vaccine versus placebo. The gene calls are TRBV18 and TRBJ2-1; maybe TRBD1 (6 bases). The receptor's source is a person aged 18 to 59 who received the Ad26.COV2.S COVID-19 vaccine or a placebo. The CDR3 is CASSLGQSSYNEQFF. CDR3 nucleotides: TGTGCCAGCTCACTAGGACAGTCCTCCTACAATGAGCAGTTCTTC.